A selection of T cell receptor beta chains follows, all from one sample in a study of T cell clonotyping in hematopoietic cell transplantation. Sequenced by immunoSEQ multiplex PCR; TCRdb stores in-frame clones only, minus some. The table includes 29,000 or so clones, approximately 80% detected once. The material was peripheral blood mononuclear cells, obtained before stem cell transplant. Receptor source: a woman aged 30 to 39 with chronic myeloid leukemia. Some clones in this sample may be carry-over from other donors' samples. Both conserved end residues are part of each CDR3. Fields, in order: V gene, J gene, clone size, D gene, CDR3 DNA, CDR3 protein. A D gene is named only where the DNA matches it firmly. Expanded clones are given a class, and other clones once, few, many or no size at all.

>TRBV6-6|TRBJ1-2|NA|NA
TGTGCCAGCAGTGCCGACGGGTTCTATGGCTACACCTTC
CASSADGFYGYTF
>TRBV21-1|TRBJ1-6|few|NA
TGTGCCAGCAGCAATTTTAGACTACGGGAATCACCCCTCCACTTT
CASSNFRLRESPLHF
>TRBV7-2|TRBJ1-6|NA|NA
TGTGCCAGCAGCTTAACACAACCCAATTCACCCCTCCACTTT
CASSLTQPNSPLHF
>TRBV9|TRBJ2-3|NA|TRBD2
TGTGCCAGCAGCGTAGATCCCTGGACTAGCAGCACAGATACGCAGTATTTT
CASSVDPWTSSTDTQYF
>TRBV5-4|TRBJ2-7|few|TRBD1
TGTGCCAGCAGCTTGGAAGGGACAGGGGTCGAGCAGTACTTC
CASSLEGTGVEQYF
>TRBV5-8|TRBJ2-7|NA|NA
TGTGCCAGCAGCTTAGCCGCTAAAACTAAAGGGGAGCAGTACTTC
CASSLAAKTKGEQYF
>TRBV6-5|TRBJ1-1|few|TRBD1
TGTGCCAGCAGTCTCACAGGGGGAAGGAACACTGAAGCTTTCTTT
CASSLTGGRNTEAFF
>TRBV9|TRBJ1-5|NA|NA
TGTGCCAGCAGCGTGGGTACCAATCAGCCCCAGCATTTT
CASSVGTNQPQHF
>TRBV6-6|TRBJ1-5|few|TRBD1
TGTGCCAGCAGTTCGGGACAGGGAAATCAGCCCCAGCATTTT
CASSSGQGNQPQHF
>TRBV7-2|TRBJ2-7|NA|TRBD1
TGTGCCAGCAGCCCTCCGACAGGGGGGGCCTACGAGCAGTACTTC
CASSPPTGGAYEQYF
>TRBV30|TRBJ1-2|NA|TRBD1
TGTGCCTGTGGGACAGCGGGTGGCTACACCTTC
CACGTAGGYTF
>TRBV20-1|TRBJ1-2|NA|NA
TGCAGTGCTTCTAACTATGGCTACACCTTC
CSASNYGYTF
>TRBV7-6|TRBJ2-1|NA|NA
TGTGCCAGCAGCTTAGGACTAGGTCGATTGGAGGATGAGCAGTTCTTC
CASSLGLGRLEDEQFF
>TRBV9|TRBJ1-2|NA|TRBD1
TGTGCCAGCAGCGTAGTGGGACAGGGGGCCAAAGGCTACACCTTC
CASSVVGQGAKGYTF
>TRBV27|TRBJ2-7|NA|NA
TGTGCCAGCAAACCCCAGGGTCGAACTAACTACGAGCAGTACTTC
CASKPQGRTNYEQYF
>TRBV5-6|TRBJ1-5|few|TRBD1
TGTGCCAGCAGCTTGGGATTATACAGGGGGGACCGGAATCAGCCCCAGCATTTT
CASSLGLYRGDRNQPQHF